The clone carrying this T cell receptor beta chain was picked up one time. This record belongs to a study of blood T cell repertoires in COVID-19. As for the study in general: Collection of acute and convalescent COVID-19 samples took place in the United States, Italy and Spain. PBMCs, B-cell-depleted T cells, or T cells provided the cDNA or gDNA that made up the material.

In the original processing: Reference gene primer amplification gave nucleated cell count estimates. The repertoire was sequenced with immunoSEQ multiplex PCR; TCRdb's copy has only in-frame clones and lacks some. D and trimming were read from the DNA, whereas the V and J calls and clone size are those reported in that table. This table has over 600,000 clones, 75% to 90% appearing once. The clonotype originates from a young woman with acute or convalescent COVID-19. The sample taken for sequencing was peripheral blood.

The CDR3 protein is CASSPRGQGNYGYTF. The CDR3 DNA follows: TGTGCCAGCAGCCCTCGGGGACAGGGAAACTATGGCTACACCTTC. The rearrangement joins TRBV13 to TRBJ1-2; 9 nucleotides match TRBD1. Germline-derived CDR1 and CDR2 are PRHDT and FYEKMQ (reference sequence). With 5 bases clipped from V and 2 bases from J, the junction kept 6 bases outside the gene matches. The length of the CDR3 is 15 residues.